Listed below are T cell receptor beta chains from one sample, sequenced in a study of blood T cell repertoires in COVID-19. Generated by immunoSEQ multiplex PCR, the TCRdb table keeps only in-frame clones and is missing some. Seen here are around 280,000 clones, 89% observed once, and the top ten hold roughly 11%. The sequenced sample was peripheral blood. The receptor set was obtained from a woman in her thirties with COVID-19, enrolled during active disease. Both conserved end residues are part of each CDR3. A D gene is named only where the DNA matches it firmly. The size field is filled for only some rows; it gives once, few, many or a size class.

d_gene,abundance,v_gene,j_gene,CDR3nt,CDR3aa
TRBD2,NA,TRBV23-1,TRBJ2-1,TGCGCCAGCAGCCAAGGTAGCGGGGGGGCCGGGGAATACAATGAGCAGTTCTTC,CASSQGSGGAGEYNEQFF
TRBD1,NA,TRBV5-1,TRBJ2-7,TGCGCCAGTCGACAGGGGGTGGGAGAGCAGTACTTC,CASRQGVGEQYF
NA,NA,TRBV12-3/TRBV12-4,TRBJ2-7,TGTGCCAGCAGTTTGACTTCCTACGAGCAGTACTTC,CASSLTSYEQYF
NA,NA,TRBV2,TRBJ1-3,TGTGCCAGCAGCGAGCAGGGAGGAAACACCATATATTTT,CASSEQGGNTIYF
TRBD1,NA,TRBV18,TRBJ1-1,TGTGCCAGCGCACAGGGGTTGAACACTGAAGCTTTCTTT,CASAQGLNTEAFF
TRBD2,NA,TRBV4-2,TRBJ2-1,TGTGCCAGCAGCCAAGATTACGGGGGGGCCTACAATGAGCAGTTCTTC,CASSQDYGGAYNEQFF
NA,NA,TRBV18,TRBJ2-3,TGTGCCAGCTCACCAAGGACAGCTTCTAGCACAGATACGCAGTATTTT,CASSPRTASSTDTQYF
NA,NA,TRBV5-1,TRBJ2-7,TGCGCCAGCAGCTTGGCGATTGGAGACGAGCAGTACTTC,CASSLAIGDEQYF
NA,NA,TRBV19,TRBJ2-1,TGTGCCAGTATAGGGCTAGCGACCCATGAGCAGTTCTTC,CASIGLATHEQFF
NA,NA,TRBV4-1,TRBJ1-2,TGCGCCAGCAGCCACACAACGGGAAACAAAATAAATGGCTACACCTTC,CASSHTTGNKINGYTF
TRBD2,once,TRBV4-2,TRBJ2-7,TGTGCCAGCAGCCAAGTAGGTCGACTAGCGGGGGGAAAAAGCTCCTACGAGCAGTACTTC,CASSQVGRLAGGKSSYEQYF
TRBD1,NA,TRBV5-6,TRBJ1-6,TGTGCCAGCAGCTTAGGGACAGGGGGATATTCACCCCTCCACTTT,CASSLGTGGYSPLHF
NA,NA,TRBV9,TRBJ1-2,TGTGCCAGCGGCGATAAGGTCGCGGGAAAAACTTCTGGCTACACCTTC,CASGDKVAGKTSGYTF
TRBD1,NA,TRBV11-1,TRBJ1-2,TGTGCCAGCAGCTTACAGGGGGCTGTCTATGGCTACACCTTC,CASSLQGAVYGYTF
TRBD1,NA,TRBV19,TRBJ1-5,TGTGCCAGTACTCGGGAGGGGACAGTTAGCAATCAGCCCCAGCATTTT,CASTREGTVSNQPQHF
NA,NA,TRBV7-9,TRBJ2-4,TGTGCCAGCAGCTTATCAGGCATTCAGTACTTC,CASSLSGIQYF
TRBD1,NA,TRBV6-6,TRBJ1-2,TGTGCCAGCAGGGAAACAGGGGGCGCGTCGGGTGGCTACACCTTC,CASRETGGASGGYTF
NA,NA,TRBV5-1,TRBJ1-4,TGCGCCAGCAGCTTTACCACCGGTGAAAAACTGTTTTTT,CASSFTTGEKLFF
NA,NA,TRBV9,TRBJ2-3,TGTGCCAGCAGCGTATATCCCTTTTTGAGGGGGGGCCCTGGGGATACGCAGTATTTT,CASSVYPFLRGGPGDTQYF
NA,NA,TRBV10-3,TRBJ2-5,TGTGCCATCAGTGACCTTCCTCTAACTACCCAAGAGACCCAGTACTTC,CAISDLPLTTQETQYF
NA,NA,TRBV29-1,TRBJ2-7,TGCAGCGTTGCTACCCATCCCTACGAGCAGTACTTC,CSVATHPYEQYF
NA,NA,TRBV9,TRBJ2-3,TGTGCCAGCAGCGTAGCAGTAGGGGTGGATACGCAGTATTTT,CASSVAVGVDTQYF
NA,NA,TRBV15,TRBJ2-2,TGTGCCACCACGTACCGGGCCGGGGAGCTGTTTTTT,CATTYRAGELFF
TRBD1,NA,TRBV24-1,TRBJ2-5,TGTGCCACCAGTGACCCGGGACAGGGGCAAGAGACCCAGTACTTC,CATSDPGQGQETQYF
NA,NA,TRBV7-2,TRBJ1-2,TGTGCCAGCAGCTTACACAGGCCGTTAACCTCCTACACCTTC,CASSLHRPLTSYTF
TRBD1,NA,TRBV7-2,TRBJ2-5,TGTGCCAGCAGCTCGTACAGGGGGCTAGGGGAGACCCAGTACTTC,CASSSYRGLGETQYF
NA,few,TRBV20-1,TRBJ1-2,TGCAGTGCTAGCCGGGGCTATGGCTACACCTTC,CSASRGYGYTF
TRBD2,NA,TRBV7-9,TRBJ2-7,TGTGCCAGCAGGGGCGGGGGGATTTCCTACGAGCAGTACTTC,CASRGGGISYEQYF
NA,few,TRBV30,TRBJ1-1,TGTGCCTGGTTGCCCCAACCGGGGGTAAGGAACACTGAAGCTTTCTTT,CAWLPQPGVRNTEAFF
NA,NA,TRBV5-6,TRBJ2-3,TGTGCCAGCAGCTTTGGGGGGGCTAGCACAGATACGCAGTATTTT,CASSFGGASTDTQYF
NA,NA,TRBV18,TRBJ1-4,TGTGCCAGCTCACCATTAGCTGCTCGGGCTAATGAAAAACTGTTTTTT,CASSPLAARANEKLFF
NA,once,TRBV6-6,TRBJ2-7,TGTGCCAGCACCCCCGGTGCGGGGACCTACGAGCAGTACTTC,CASTPGAGTYEQYF
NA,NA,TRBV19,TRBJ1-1,TGTGCCAGTAGTACCAGGGGTTTGAACACTGAAGCTTTCTTT,CASSTRGLNTEAFF
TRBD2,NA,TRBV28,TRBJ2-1,TGTGCCAGCAGTGAGCGGGGGGCCTACAATGAGCAGTTCTTC,CASSERGAYNEQFF
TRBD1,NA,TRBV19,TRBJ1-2,TGTGCCAGTAGTATAGATATGACAGGGAACTATGGCTACACCTTC,CASSIDMTGNYGYTF
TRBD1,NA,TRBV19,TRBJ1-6,TGTGCCAGTAAGGACAGGATTAATTCACCCCTCCACTTT,CASKDRINSPLHF
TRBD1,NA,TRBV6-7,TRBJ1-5,TGTGCCAGCAGTTACCAACATGGGACAGGGGGAAGTCAGCCCCAGCATTTT,CASSYQHGTGGSQPQHF
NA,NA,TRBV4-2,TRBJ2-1,TGTGCCAGCAGCCAAGAAGATAGGGTAGGGGCCAATGAGCAGTTCTTC,CASSQEDRVGANEQFF
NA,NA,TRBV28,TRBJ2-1,TGTGCCAGCAGTTTATATGTCAGGGGTAATGAGCAGTTCTTC,CASSLYVRGNEQFF
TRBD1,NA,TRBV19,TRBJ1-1,TGTGCCAGTAGTACTCGTCCCCGGGACAGGGGACTGAGGACTGAAGCTTTCTTT,CASSTRPRDRGLRTEAFF
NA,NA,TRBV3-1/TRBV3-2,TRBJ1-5,TGTGCCAGCAGCCAAATGCCCCAGGGGCTGGGCAATCAGCCCCAGCATTTT,CASSQMPQGLGNQPQHF
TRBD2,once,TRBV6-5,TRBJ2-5,TGTGCCAGCAGATGGGGGCGGGGGGCGCAAGAGACCCAGTACTTC,CASRWGRGAQETQYF
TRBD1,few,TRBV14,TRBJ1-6,TGTGCCAGCAGCCAACCAACAGGGGAGTATCTCCACTTT,CASSQPTGEYLHF
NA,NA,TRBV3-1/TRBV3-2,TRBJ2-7,TGTGCCAGCAGCCAAGAAAACACCTACGAGCAGTACTTC,CASSQENTYEQYF
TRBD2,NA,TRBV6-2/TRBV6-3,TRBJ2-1,TGTGCCAGCAGTTATGCGGGGGGGGAGCAGTTCTTC,CASSYAGGEQFF
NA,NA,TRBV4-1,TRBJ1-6,TGCGCCAGCAGCCAAAGTACTCCGGGACAAGCGAACTCACCCCTCCACTTT,CASSQSTPGQANSPLHF
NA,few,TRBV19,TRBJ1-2,TGTGCCAGTACCAGGAGGGCCCTGGGAGGCTACACCTTC,CASTRRALGGYTF
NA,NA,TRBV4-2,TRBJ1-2,TGTGCCAGCAGCCAAGATGGGCCACCCTCCTCCCCAGGCTACACCTTC,CASSQDGPPSSPGYTF
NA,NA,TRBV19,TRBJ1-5,TGTGCCAGTAGTTTAGTAGGACAGAGCAATCAGCCCCAGCATTTT,CASSLVGQSNQPQHF
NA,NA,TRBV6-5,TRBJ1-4,TGTGCCAGCCTCAGTGGGGCTGAAAAACTGTTTTTT,CASLSGAEKLFF
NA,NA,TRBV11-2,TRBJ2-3,TGTGCCAGCAGCTCCGACGGGTACGGCACAGATACGCAGTATTTT,CASSSDGYGTDTQYF
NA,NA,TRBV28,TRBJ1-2,TGTGCCAGCAGTGCGCCCCGGTTTGGCTACACCTTC,CASSAPRFGYTF
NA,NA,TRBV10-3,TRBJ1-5,TGTGCCATCAGCGCCACAGGACCCAATCAGCCCCAGCATTTT,CAISATGPNQPQHF
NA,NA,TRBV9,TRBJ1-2,TGTGCCAGCAGCGTAGATCGGGGGTCCTGGTATGGCTACACCTTC,CASSVDRGSWYGYTF
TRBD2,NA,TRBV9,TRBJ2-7,TGTGCCAGCAGCGCGGGACTAGCGGCCTACGAGCAGTACTTC,CASSAGLAAYEQYF